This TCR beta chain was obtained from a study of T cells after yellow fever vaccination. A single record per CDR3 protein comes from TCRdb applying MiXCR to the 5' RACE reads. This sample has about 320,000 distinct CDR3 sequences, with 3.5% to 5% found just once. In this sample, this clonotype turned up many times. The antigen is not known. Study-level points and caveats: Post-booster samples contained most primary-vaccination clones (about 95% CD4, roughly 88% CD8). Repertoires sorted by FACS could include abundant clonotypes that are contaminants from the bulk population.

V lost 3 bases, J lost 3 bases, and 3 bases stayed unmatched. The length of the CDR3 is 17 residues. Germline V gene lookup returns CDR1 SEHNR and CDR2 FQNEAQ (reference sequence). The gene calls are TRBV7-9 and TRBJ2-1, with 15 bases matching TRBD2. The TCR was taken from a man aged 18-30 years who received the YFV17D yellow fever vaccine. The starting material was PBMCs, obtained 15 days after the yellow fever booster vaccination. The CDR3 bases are TGTGCCAGCAGCTTTGGACTAGCGGGGGGGATCTACAATGAGCAGTTCTTC. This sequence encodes CASSFGLAGGIYNEQFF. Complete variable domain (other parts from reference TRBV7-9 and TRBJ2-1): DTGVSQNPRHKITKRGQNVTFRCDPISEHNRLYWYRQTLGQGPEFLTYFQNEAQLEKSRLLSDRFSAERPKGSFSTLEIQRTEQGDSAMYLCASSFGLAGGIYNEQFFGPGTRLTVL.